This TCR beta chain was retrieved from a study of molecular identifiers for immune sequencing clone quantification. This clonotype was counted many times. Using a CD8+CD4-CCR7+CD45RA+ phenotype, naive CD8 T cells were sorted. CDR3 length equals 13 residues. From germline, CDR1 is MGHRA and CDR2 YSYEKL. J was trimmed by 8 bases and V by 4 bases; bases with no gene match: 7. Methods described previously, with TCR primers listed, were used for bulk TCR libraries. TCRdb redid the calling of the PCR reads with MiXCR, one entry per CDR3 protein. Of over 85,000 distinct CDR3 sequences in the sample, approximately 25% were seen once.

The source material was naive CD8+ T cells from blood, with Jurkat cell RNA spiked in. Subset in this sample: FACS-sorted CD8+CD4-CCR7+CD45RA+ naive T cells. This sequence originates from a human donor in good health. Some libraries in this study had Jurkat cell RNA spiked in. V is TRBV4-1 and J is TRBJ1-1, with 7 bases fitting TRBD1. The CDR3 DNA sequence: TGCGCCAGCAGCCTAAACAGGGGTACCGAAGCTTTCTTT. Translation: CASSLNRGTEAFF.